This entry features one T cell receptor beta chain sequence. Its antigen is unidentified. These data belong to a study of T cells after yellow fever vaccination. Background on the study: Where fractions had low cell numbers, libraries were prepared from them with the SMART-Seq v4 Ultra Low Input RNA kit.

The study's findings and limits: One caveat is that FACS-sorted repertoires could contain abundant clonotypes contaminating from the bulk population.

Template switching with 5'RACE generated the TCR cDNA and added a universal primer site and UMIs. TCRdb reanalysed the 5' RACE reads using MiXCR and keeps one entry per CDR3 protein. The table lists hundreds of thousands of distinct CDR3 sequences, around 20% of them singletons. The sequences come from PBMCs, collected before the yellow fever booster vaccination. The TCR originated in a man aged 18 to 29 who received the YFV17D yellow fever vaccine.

The CDR3 DNA is TGTGCCAGCAGCCAAGGACGGGATCAGCCCCAGCATTTT. Translated: CASSQGRDQPQHF. The chain combines TRBV6-5 with TRBJ1-5; D ambiguous. V was pared by 6 bases and J by 5 bases, with 11 bases between. Germline lookup yields CDR1 MNHEY and CDR2 SVGAGI. The CDR3 consists of 13 residues.